This T cell receptor (beta chain) emerged from a study of OX40 agonist ivuxolimab in advanced cancers. Study at large: Hepatocellular carcinoma, melanoma, renal cell or head and neck cancer occurred in dose-escalation patients.

As regards this clone: Its antigen is still unknown.

CDR1 and CDR2 (germline): MNHEY, SVGAGI. The CDR3 runs 15 residues. V lost 7 bases to trimming and J lost 2 bases; unmatched junction nucleotides: 3. The sampling schedule covered blood at baseline, cycle 4 day 1, and cycle 7 day 1. Study findings and constraints: Expanded peripheral T cells had an undetermined antigen specificity.

The method was immunoSEQ multiplex PCR; TCRdb's version includes in-frame clones alone and lacks a portion of them. The sample contains about 28,000 clones, 65% to 90% of which appear only once. The material sequenced was CD4+ or CD8+ T cells sorted from blood, taken in a trial of the OX40 agonist ivuxolimab. The chain couples TRBV6-5 to TRBJ2-3, with 13 bases lining up with TRBD2. The TCR was taken from an adult with an advanced solid tumor such as melanoma, head and neck, liver or kidney cancer. The CDR3 sequence is CASKTSGGDTDTQYF. The DNA of the CDR3 is TGTGCCAGCAAAACTAGCGGGGGGGACACAGATACGCAGTATTTT.